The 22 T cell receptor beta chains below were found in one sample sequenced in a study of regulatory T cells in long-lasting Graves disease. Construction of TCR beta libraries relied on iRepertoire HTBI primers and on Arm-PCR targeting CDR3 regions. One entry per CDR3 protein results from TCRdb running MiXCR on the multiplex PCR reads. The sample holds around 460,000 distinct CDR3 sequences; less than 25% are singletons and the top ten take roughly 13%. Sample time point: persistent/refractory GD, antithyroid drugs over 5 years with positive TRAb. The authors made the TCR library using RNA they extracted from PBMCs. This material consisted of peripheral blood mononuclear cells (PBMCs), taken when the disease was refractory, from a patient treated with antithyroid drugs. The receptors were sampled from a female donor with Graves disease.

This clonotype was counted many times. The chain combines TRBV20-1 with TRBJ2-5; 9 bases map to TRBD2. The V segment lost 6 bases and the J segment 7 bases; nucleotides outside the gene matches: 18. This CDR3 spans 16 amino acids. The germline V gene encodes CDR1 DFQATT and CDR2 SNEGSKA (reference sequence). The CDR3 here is CSALEELAGSRVTQYF. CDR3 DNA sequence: TGCAGTGCCCTAGAGGAGCTAGCGGGGTCCCGGGTGACCCAGTACTTC.

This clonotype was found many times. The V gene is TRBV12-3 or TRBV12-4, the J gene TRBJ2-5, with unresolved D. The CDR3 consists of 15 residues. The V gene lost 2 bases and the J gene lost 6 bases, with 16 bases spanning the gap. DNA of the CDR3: TGTGCCAGCAGTTTACCGGGCCTCGAGCCCAAGACCCAGTACTTC. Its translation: CASSLPGLEPKTQYF.

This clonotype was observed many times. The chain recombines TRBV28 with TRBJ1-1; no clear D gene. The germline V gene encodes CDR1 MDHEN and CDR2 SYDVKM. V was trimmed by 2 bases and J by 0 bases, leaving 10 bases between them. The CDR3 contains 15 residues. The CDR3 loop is CASSLRGIVNTEAFF. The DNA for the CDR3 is TGTGCCAGCAGTTTAAGAGGGATTGTGAACACTGAAGCTTTCTTT.

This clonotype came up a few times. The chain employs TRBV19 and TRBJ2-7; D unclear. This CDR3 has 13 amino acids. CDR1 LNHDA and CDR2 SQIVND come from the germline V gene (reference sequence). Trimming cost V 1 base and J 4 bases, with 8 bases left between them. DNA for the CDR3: TGTGCCAGTAGTATAGCTTGGGGTTACGAGCAGTACTTC. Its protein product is CASSIAWGYEQYF.

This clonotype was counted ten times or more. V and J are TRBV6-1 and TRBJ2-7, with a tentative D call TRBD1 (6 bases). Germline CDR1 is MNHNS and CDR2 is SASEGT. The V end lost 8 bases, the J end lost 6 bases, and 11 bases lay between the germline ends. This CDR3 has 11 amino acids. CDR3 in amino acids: CASGTRGEQYF. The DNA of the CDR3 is TGTGCCAGCGGGACACGGGGCGAGCAGTACTTC.

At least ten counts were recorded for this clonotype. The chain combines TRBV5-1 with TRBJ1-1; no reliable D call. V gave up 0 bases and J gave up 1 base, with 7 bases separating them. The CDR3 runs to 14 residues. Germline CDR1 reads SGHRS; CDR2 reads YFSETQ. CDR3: CASSLDHSNTEAFF. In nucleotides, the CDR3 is TGCGCCAGCAGCTTGGATCACTCGAACACTGAAGCTTTCTTT.

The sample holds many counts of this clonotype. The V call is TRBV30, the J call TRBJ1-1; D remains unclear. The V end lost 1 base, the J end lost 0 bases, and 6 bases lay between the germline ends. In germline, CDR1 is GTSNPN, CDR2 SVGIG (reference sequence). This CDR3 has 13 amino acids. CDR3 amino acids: CAWSADMNTEAFF. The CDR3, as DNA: TGTGCCTGGAGTGCAGACATGAACACTGAAGCTTTCTTT. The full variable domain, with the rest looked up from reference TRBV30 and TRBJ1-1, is SQTIHQWPATLVQPVGSPLSLECTVEGTSNPNLYWYRQAAGRGLQLLFYSVGIGQISSEVPQNLSASRPQDRQFILSSKKLLLSDSGFYLCAWSADMNTEAFFGQGTRLTVV.

The CDR3 sequence is CAWSLSGRTEAFF. The CDR3 DNA sequence: TGTGCCTGGAGTTTGTCAGGGAGGACTGAAGCTTTCTTT. The rearrangement joins TRBV30 to TRBJ1-1; D possibly corresponds to TRBD1 (5 bases). V lost 2 bases and J lost 5, with 12 bases in between. From germline, CDR1 is GTSNPN and CDR2 SVGIG (reference sequence). The CDR3 loop spans 13 amino acids.

The CDR3 region has the DNA TGTGCCAGTAGAAGGGACAGGGATCGGAGCAATCAGCCCCAGCATTTT. This codes for CASRRDRDRSNQPQHF. V is TRBV19 and J is TRBJ1-5; 9 nucleotides agree with TRBD1. Germline V gene lookup returns CDR1 LNHDA and CDR2 SQIVND (reference sequence). CDR3 size: 16 residues. Trimming cost V 6 bases and J 1 base; bases outside gene matches: 7.

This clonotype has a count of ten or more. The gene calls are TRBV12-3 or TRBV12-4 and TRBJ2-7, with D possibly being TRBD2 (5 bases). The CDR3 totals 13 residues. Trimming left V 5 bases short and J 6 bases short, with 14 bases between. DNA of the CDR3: TGTGCCAGCAGTGTAAACCGGGATGGCGAGCAGTACTTC. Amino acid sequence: CASSVNRDGEQYF.

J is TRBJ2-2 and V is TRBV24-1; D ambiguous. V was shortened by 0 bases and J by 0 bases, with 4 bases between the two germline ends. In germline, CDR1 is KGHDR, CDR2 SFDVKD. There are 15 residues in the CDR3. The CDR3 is CATSDLLPNTGELFF. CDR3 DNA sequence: TGTGCCACCAGTGATTTGCTCCCGAACACCGGGGAGCTGTTTTTT.

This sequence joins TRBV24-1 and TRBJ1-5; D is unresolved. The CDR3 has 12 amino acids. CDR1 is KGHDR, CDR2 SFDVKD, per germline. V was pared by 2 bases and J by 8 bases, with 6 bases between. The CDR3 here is CATSDSDEPQHF. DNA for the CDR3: TGTGCCACCAGTGATTCTGACGAGCCCCAGCATTTT.

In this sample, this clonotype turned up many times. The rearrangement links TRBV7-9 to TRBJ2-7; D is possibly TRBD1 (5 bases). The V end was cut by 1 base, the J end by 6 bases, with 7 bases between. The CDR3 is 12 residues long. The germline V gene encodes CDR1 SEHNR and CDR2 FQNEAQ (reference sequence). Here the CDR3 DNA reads TGTGCCAGCAGCTTAGAAGGGGCCGAGCAGTACTTC. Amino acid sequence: CASSLEGAEQYF.

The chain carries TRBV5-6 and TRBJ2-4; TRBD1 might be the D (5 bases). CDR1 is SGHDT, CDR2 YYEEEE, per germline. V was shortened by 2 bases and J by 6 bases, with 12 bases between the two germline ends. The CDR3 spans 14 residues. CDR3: CASSFVDMGNIQYF. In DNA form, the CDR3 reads TGTGCCAGCAGCTTTGTGGACATGGGAAACATTCAGTACTTC.

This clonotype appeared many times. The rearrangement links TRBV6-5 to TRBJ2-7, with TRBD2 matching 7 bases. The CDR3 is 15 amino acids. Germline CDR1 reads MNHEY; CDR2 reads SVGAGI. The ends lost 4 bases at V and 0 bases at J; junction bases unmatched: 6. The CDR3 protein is CASSSVAGSSYEQYF. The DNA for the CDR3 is TGTGCCAGCAGTTCCGTAGCGGGCAGCTCCTACGAGCAGTACTTC.

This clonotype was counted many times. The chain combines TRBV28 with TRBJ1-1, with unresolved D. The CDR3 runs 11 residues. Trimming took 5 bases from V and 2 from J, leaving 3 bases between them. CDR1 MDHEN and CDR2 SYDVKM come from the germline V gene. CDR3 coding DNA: TGTGCCAGCAGTAAAAACACTGAAGCTTTCTTT. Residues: CASSKNTEAFF.

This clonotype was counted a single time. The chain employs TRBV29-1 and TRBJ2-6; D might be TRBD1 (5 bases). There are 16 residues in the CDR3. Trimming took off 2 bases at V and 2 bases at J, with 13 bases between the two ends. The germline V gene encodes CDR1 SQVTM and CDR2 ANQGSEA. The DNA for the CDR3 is TGCAGCGTTGAATGGGGCCAGTTGGCTGGGGCCAACGTCCTGACTTTC. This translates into CSVEWGQLAGANVLTF.

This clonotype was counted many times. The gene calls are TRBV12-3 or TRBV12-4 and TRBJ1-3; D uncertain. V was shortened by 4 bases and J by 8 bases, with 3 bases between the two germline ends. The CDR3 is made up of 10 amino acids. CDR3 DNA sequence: TGTGCCAGCAGTTACCACACCATATATTTT. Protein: CASSYHTIYF.

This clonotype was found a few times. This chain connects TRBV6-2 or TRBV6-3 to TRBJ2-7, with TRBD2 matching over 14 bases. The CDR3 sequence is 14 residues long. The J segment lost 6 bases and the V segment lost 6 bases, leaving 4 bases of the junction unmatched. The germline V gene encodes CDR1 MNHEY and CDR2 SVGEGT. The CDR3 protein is CASRQGLAGVEQYF. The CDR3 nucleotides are TGTGCCAGCAGGCAGGGACTAGCGGGAGTCGAGCAGTACTTC.

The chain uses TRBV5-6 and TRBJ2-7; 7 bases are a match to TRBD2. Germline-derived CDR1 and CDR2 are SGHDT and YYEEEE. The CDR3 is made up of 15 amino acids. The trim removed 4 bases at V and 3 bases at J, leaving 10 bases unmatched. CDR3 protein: CASSRFGRGGYEQYF. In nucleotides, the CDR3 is TGTGCCAGCAGCCGTTTTGGGAGGGGAGGCTACGAGCAGTACTTC.

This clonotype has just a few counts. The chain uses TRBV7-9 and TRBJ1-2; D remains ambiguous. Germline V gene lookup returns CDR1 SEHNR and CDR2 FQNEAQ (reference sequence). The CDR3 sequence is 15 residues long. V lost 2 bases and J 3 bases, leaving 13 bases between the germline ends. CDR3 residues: CASSLNEASHYGYTF. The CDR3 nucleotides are TGTGCCAGCAGCTTAAACGAGGCATCTCACTATGGCTACACCTTC.

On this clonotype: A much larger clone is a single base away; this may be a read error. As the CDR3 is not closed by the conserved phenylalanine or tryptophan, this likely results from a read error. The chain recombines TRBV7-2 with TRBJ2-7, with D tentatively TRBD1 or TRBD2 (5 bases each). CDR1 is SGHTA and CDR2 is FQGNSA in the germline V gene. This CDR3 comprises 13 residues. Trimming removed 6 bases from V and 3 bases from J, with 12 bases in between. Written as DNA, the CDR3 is TGTGCCAGCAGTAACGGGGCTTTCTACGAGCAGTACCTC. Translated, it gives CASSNGAFYEQYL.